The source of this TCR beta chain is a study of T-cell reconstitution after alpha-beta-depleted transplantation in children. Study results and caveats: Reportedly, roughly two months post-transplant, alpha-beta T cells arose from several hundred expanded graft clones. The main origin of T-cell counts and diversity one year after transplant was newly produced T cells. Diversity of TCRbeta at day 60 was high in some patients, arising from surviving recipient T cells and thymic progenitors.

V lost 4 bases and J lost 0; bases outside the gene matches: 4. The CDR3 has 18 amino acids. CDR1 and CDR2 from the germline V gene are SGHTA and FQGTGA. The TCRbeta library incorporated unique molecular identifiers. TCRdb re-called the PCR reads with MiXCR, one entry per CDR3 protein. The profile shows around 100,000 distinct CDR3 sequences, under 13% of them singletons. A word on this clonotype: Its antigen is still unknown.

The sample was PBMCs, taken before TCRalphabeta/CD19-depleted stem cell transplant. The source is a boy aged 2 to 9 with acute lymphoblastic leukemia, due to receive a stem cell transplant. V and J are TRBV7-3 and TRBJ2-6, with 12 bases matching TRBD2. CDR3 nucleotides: TGTGCCAGCAGCTCTGGACTAGCGGGACTCTCTGGGGCCAACGTCCTGACTTTC. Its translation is CASSSGLAGLSGANVLTF.